This T cell receptor beta chain was observed in a study of OX40 agonist ivuxolimab in advanced cancers. Only in-frame clones appear in the TCRdb table, and some are missing; sequencing was by immunoSEQ multiplex PCR. Of 95,000 to 150,000 clones listed, 85% to 90% were seen once; the top ten hold 0.5% to 0.7%. J was trimmed by 7 bases and V by 6 bases; bases with no gene match: 13. Germline V gene sequence: CDR1 LNHDA, CDR2 SQIVND (reference sequence). CDR3 size: 16 residues. This TCR derives from an adult with an advanced solid tumor such as melanoma, head and neck, liver or kidney cancer. This specimen was CD4+ or CD8+ T cells sorted from blood, taken in a trial of the OX40 agonist ivuxolimab. This chain joins TRBV19 and TRBJ2-1, with TRBD2 identical over 9 bases. The CDR3 loop reads CASRPGQTSGGNEQFF. The CDR3 bases are TGTGCCAGTAGACCCGGTCAGACTAGCGGAGGGAATGAGCAGTTCTTC.